This T cell receptor beta chain was recorded in a study of human T cells and chemical hapten exposure (dated by TCRdb to 2020 to 2023). Notes on the research overall: For sensitization, 2% DPC in acetone was applied to a 2 cm by 2 cm area of upper inner arm skin. Weekly therapeutic DPC doses were additionally applied to the scalp of patients throughout the roughly 22-week study period. Patch tests used Finn chambers with 0.01% DPC on the upper back, scored after 6 days by International Contact Dermatitis Research Group standards. Alopecia areata with under or over 50% scalp involvement, alopecia totalis and alopecia universalis were represented in the patient cohort, which was mostly female. Libraries were pooled for sequencing, and per-sample TCR yields varied mainly because of small differences in library volumes within the pool. This study followed changes in the peripheral blood TCR repertoire in vivo during primary and secondary sensitization of alopecia patients to the hapten diphenylcyclopropenone (DPC). Blood was sampled from patients pre-sensitization (week 0) and at 2, 6 and about 24 weeks after DPC sensitization. Blood for TCR sequencing was provided by twenty-nine alopecia patients at one to four time points (pre-sensitization, 2, 6 and 24 weeks).

Summary of the overall study and its limitations: The number of PT1 expanded TCRs positively correlated with patch test score, significant at thresholds 8, 16 and 32 but not 4. DPC sensitization did not change the number of TCRs with a frequency above 1 in 1000, and there was no evidence of changes in global repertoire structure. After repeated subsampling, the strength of the expansion versus patch-test correlation and the threshold at which it became significant changed. Alopecia, a presumed autoimmune disease, was present in all patients, so the immune response of the patients might differ from that of healthy individuals. Compared with pre-sensitization or healthy control sets, expanded TCRs formed significantly more large CDR3 similarity clusters, which is consistent with antigen-driven responses.

The sample's time point label, decoded: pre-sensitization, week 0. Reading the label with the study, this specimen's treatment or condition is: therapeutic diphenylcyclopropenone sensitization with weekly scalp DPC. At each patch-test visit, blood was drawn before the patch test was applied. Patients were eligible if aged 18 to 70, diagnosed with alopecia and judged suitable for DPC therapy, and pregnant patients were excluded. Total RNA was extracted from unfractionated whole blood that had been collected in Tempus Blood RNA tubes. This clonotype has a handful of counts. It has no known antigen specificity. It has no much larger one-base neighbor in the sample; base qualities were not kept. CDR1 and CDR2 are read off the germline V gene as SGHDT and YYEEEE. Taken from cysteine to phenylalanine, the CDR3 has 13 residues. Only the CDR3 DNA is retained, 39 bases long and in frame from the first base. Trimming leaves V shorter by 4 bases and J shorter by 14 bases, with the junction holding 11 bases beyond the gene matches.

Receptors were amplified or captured by RACE. TCRdb names NextSeq 500 as the instrument used. During library preparation, unique molecular identifiers were attached to individual cDNA molecules so that TCRs could be counted quantitatively and reproducibly. For every blood RNA sample, sequencing covered both the TCR alpha and TCR beta chains. The study's processing was this. The median number of TCRs per sample was some 100,000, ranging from 23,224 to 690,600. The Decombinator software suite was used to annotate the V, J and CDR3 of the TCR reads. Every sample was subsampled to the same number of TCRs (28,000) for the PS versus PT1 abundance plots. Expanded TCRs were defined as absent before sensitization and observed at least eight times at the 2-week time point. In TCRdb, the public reads were trimmed at Q25 with fastp and aligned with MiXCR, with productive beta chains retained. Records with the same CDR3 protein are collapsed into one entry carrying the most frequent genes and DNA. These V and J calls rely on TCRdb rather than the paper's analysis. The sample table records about 77,000 distinct CDR3 sequences; approximately 14% of these occur just once. Over 3.5% of the sample is held by the ten biggest clonotypes.

This clonotype was obtained from a woman aged 45-65 years with alopecia areata. Some clones in this sample may be carry-over from other donors' samples. Sequenced here: whole blood, sampled in connection with sensitization to the hapten diphenylcyclopropenone (DPC). This receptor chain uses TRBV5-6 and TRBJ2-1; a stretch of 8 junction bases matches TRBD1. CDR3 region: CASSMDRETREFF. In nucleotides, the sequence is TGTGCCAGCAGCATGGACAGGGAAACCAGGGAGTTCTTC.